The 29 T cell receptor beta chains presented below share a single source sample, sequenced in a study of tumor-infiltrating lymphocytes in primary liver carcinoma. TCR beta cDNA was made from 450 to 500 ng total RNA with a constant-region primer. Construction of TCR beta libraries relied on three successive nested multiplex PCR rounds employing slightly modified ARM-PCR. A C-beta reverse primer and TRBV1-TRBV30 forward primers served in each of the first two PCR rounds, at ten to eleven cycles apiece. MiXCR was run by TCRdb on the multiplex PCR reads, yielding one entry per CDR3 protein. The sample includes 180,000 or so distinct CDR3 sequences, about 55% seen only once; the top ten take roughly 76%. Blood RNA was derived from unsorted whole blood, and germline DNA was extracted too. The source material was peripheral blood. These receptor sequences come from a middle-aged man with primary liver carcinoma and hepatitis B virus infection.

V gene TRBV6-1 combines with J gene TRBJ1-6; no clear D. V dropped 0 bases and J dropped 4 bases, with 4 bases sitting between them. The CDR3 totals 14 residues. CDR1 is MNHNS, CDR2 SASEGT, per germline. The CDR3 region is CASSEAGYNSPLHF. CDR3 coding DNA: TGTGCCAGCAGTGAAGCAGGGTATAATTCACCCCTCCACTTT.

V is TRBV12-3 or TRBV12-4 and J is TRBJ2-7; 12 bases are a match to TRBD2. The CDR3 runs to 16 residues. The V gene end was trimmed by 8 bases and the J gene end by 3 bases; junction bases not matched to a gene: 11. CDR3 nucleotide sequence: TGTGCCAGCGAACCGGGACTAGCGGGCAGCTACTACGAGCAGTACTTC. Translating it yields CASEPGLAGSYYEQYF.

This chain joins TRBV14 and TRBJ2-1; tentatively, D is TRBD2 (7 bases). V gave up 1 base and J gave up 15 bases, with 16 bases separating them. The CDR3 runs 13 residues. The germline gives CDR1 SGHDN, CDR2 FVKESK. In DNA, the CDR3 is TGTGCCAGCAGCCAAGGCGGGGGCGTAGGTCCGTTCTTC. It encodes CASSQGGGVGPFF.

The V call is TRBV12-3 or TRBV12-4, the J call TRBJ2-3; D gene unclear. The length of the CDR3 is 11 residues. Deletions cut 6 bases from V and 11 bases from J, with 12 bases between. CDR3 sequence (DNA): TGTGCCAGCAGCCCCCAGTGGGGGCAGTATTTT. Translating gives CASSPQWGQYF.

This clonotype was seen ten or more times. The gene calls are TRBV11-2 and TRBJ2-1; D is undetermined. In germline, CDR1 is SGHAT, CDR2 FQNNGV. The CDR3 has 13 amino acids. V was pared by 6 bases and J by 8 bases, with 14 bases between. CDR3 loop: CASSLILAHEQFF. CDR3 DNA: TGTGCCAGCAGTCTTATACTGGCCCATGAGCAGTTCTTC.

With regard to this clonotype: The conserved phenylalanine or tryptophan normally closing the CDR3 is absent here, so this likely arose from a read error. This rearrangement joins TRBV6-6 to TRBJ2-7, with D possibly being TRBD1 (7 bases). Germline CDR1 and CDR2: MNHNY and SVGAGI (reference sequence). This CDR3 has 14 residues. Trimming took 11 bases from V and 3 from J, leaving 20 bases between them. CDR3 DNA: TGTGCCGTCGGGGGACAGCAGCATTTCTACGAGCAGTACCTC. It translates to CAVGGQQHFYEQYL.

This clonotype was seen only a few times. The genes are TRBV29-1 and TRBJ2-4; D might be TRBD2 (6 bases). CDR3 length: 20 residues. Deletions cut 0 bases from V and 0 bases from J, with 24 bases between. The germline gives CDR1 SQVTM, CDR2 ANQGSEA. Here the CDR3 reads CSVEDHRTTTGTLAKNIQYF. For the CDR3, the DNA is TGCAGCGTTGAAGATCACAGGACTACAACCGGGACCTTAGCCAAAAACATTCAGTACTTC.

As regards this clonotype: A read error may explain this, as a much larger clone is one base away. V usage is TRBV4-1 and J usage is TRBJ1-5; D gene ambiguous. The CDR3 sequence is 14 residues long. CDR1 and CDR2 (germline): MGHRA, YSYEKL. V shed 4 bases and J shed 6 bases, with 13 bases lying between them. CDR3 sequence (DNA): TGCGCCAGCAGCCGAGGCGGGTTCAGTCAGCCCCAGCATTTT. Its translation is CASSRGGFSQPQHF.

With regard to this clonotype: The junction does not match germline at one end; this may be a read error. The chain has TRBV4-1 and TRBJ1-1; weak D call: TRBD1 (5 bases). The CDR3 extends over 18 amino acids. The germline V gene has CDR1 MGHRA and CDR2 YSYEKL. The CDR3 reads CASSQSPDMGSRNTEVFF. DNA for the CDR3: TGCGCCAGCAGCCAATCGCCGGACATGGGAAGTAGGAACACTGAAGTTTTCTTT.

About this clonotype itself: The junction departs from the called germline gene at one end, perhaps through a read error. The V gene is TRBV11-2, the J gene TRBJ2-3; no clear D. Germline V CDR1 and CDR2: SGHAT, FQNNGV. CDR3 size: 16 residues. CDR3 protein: CASNLGGGTSTDTQYF. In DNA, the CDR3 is TGTGCGAGCAACTTAGGTGGCGGAACTAGCACAGATACGCAGTATTTT.

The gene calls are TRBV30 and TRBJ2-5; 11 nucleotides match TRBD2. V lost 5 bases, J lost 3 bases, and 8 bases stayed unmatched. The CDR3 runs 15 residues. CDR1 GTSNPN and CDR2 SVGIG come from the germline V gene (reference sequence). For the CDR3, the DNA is TGTGCCTGGGTTCCGGGACTAGCGGCCGAAGAGACCCAGTACTTC. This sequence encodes CAWVPGLAAEETQYF.

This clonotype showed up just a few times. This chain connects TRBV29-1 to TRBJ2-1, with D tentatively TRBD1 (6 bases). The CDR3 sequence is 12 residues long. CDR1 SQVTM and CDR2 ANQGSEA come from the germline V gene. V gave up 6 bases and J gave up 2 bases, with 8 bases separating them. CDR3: CSVGAPYNEQFF. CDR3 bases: TGCAGCGTGGGGGCCCCCTACAATGAGCAGTTCTTC.

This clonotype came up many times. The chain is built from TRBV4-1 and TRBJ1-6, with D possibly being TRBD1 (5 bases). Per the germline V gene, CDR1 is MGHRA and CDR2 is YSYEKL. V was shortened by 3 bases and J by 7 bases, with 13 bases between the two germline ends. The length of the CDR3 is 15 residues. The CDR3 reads CASSHTGSENSPLHF. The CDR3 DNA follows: TGCGCCAGCAGCCACACAGGCAGCGAGAATTCACCCCTCCACTTT.

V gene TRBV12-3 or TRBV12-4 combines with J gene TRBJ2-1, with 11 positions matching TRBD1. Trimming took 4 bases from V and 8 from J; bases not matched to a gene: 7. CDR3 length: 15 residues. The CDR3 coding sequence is TGTGCCAGCAGTTGGGGACAGGGGGTTGGGGATGAGCAGTTCTTC. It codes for CASSWGQGVGDEQFF.

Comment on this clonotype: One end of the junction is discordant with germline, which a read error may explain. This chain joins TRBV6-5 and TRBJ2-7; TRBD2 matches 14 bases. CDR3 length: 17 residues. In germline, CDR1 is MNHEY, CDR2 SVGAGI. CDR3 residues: CASSPTGLAGGTYDQYF. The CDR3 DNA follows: TGTGCCAGCAGCCCTACCGGACTAGCGGGAGGTACCTACGATCAGTACTTC.

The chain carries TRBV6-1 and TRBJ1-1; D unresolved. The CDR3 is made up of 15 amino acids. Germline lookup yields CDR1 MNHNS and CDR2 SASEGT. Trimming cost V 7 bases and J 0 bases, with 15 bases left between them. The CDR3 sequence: CASTQPAGLNTEAFF. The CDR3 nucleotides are TGTGCCAGCACTCAACCGGCAGGTCTGAACACTGAAGCTTTCTTT.

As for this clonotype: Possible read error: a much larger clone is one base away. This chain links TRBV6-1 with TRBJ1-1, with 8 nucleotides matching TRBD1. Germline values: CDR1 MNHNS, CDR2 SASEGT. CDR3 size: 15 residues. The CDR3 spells CASSAGQGGDTQAFF. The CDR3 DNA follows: TGTGCCAGCAGTGCCGGACAGGGAGGGGACACTCAAGCTTTCTTT.

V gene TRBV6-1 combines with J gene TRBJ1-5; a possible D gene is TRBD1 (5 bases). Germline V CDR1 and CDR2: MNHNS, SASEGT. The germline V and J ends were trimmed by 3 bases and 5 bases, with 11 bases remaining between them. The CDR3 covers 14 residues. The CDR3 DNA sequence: TGTGCCAGCAGTGATGCTAGGGGAGATCAGCCCCAGCATTTT. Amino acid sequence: CASSDARGDQPQHF.

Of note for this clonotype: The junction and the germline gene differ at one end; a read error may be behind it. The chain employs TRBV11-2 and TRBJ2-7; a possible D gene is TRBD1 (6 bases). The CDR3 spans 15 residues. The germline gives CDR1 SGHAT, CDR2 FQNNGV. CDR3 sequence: CASGGSGTPTYEQCF. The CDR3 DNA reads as TGTGCCAGCGGCGGATCCGGGACACCGACCTACGAGCAGTGCTTC.

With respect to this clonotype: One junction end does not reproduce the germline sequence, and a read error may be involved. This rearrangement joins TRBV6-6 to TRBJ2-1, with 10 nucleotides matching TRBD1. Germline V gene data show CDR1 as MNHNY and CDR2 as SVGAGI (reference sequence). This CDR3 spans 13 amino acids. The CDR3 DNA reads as TGTGCCAGCAGTCGGACAGGGGGGAATGGGCAGTTCTTC. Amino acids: CASSRTGGNGQFF.

CDR3 nucleotides: TGTGCCAGCAGTCTATCTGCGCCCCGGGCTACCTACGAGCAGTACTTC. Protein sequence: CASSLSAPRATYEQYF. This sequence joins TRBV11-2 and TRBJ2-7; D is unclear. V was shortened by 6 bases and J by 2 bases, with 20 bases between the two germline ends. Germline-derived CDR1 and CDR2 are SGHAT and FQNNGV. The CDR3 has 16 amino acids.

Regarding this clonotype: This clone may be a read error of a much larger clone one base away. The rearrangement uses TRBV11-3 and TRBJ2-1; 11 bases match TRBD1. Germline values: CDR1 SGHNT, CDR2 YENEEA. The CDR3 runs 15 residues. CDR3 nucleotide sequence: TGTACCAGCAGCTTGGGACAGGGGGTCGGCAATGAGCAGTTCTTC. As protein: CTSSLGQGVGNEQFF.

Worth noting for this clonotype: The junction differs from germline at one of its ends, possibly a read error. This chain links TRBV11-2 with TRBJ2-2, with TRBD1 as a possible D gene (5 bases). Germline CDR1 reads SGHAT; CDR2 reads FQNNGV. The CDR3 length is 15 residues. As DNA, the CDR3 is TGTGCCAGCGGCTTAGGGGATAGAGGAACCGGGGAGCTGTTTTTT. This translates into CASGLGDRGTGELFF.

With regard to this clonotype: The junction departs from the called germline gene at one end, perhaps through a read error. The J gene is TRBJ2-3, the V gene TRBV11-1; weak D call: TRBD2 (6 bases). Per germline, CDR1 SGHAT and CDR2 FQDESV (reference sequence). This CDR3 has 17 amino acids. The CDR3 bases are TGTGCTAGCAGCTTAGCCCTGACTCCCGGGGGAACAGATACGAAGTATTTT. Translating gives CASSLALTPGGTDTKYF.

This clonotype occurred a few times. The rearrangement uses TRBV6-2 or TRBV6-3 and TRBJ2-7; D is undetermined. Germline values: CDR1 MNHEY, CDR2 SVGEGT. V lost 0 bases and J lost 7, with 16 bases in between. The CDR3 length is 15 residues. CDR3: CASSYSPAFSGEQYF. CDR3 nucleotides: TGTGCCAGCAGTTACTCTCCGGCCTTCTCTGGGGAGCAGTACTTC.

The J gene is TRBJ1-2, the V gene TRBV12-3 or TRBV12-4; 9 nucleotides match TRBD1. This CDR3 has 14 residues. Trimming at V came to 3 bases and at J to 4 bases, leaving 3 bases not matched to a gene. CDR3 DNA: TGTGCCAGCAGTTTGATGGGACAGGGCTATGGCTACACCTTC. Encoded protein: CASSLMGQGYGYTF.

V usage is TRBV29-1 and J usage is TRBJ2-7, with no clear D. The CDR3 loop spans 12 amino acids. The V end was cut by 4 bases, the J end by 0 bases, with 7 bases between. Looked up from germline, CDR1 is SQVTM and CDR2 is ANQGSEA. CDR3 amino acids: CSVGAVSYEQYF. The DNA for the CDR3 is TGCAGCGTTGGGGCGGTCTCCTACGAGCAGTACTTC.

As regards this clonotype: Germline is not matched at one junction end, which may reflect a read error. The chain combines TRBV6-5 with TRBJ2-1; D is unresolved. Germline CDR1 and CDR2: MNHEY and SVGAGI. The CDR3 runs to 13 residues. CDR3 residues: CACSTLTYGEQFF. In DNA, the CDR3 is TGTGCCTGCAGCACCCTGACCTATGGTGAGCAGTTCTTC.

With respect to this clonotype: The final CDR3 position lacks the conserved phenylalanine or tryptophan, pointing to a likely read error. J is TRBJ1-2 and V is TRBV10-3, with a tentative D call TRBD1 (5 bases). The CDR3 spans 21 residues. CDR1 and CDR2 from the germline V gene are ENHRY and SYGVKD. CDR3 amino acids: CAISDLHRPGDGDAVNHGYTL. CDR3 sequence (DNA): TGTGCCATCAGTGACCTCCACCGCCCCGGGGACGGGGACGCGGTTAACCATGGCTACACCTTA.